This TCR beta chain was recovered during a study of blood T cell repertoires in COVID-19. Looking at the study overall: The origin of the acute and convalescent COVID-19 samples was the United States, Italy and Spain. From T cells, B-cell-depleted T cells, or PBMCs came the material, which was cDNA or gDNA.

The germline gives CDR1 LNHDA, CDR2 SQIVND (reference sequence). The V end lost 9 bases, the J end lost 1 base, and 18 bases lay between the germline ends. This CDR3 is built from 15 residues. Methods used by the authors: Amplifying reference gene primers gave estimates of nucleated cell counts. Measured with immunoSEQ multiplex PCR; TCRdb has only the in-frame clones, and not every one. That table furnishes V, J and clone size, whereas the DNA furnished D and trimming. The profile covers about 150,000 clones, with about 90% appearing a single time and less than 4.5% taken by the ten largest. This TCR was recovered from a woman aged 55-70 years with active or convalescent COVID-19. J is TRBJ1-2 and V is TRBV19; a weak D match, TRBD1 (6 bases). The source material was peripheral blood. The CDR3 coding sequence is TGTGCCAGCCAGCCCATGACAGGCATTAACTATGGCTACACCTTC. Its translation: CASQPMTGINYGYTF. Filled out from reference TRBV19 and TRBJ1-2, the complete variable domain reads DGGITQSPKYLFRKEGQNVTLSCEQNLNHDAMYWYRQDPGQGLRLIYYSQIVNDFQKGDIAEGYSVSREKKESFPLTVTSAQKNPTAFYLCASQPMTGINYGYTFGSGTRLTVV.